This entry features one T cell receptor beta chain sequence. Its antigen has not been determined. Base qualities are not recorded, but no much larger clone differs from it by a single base. The source of the sample is a study of blood T cell repertoires in COVID-19 (TCRdb year 2020). General notes on the study: Collaborator samples came from the United States, Italy and Spain and covered acute and convalescent phases of COVID-19. The material from the prospective study consisted of cDNA or gDNA derived from T cells, B-cell-depleted T cells, or PBMCs. Subjects who had been exposed to COVID-19, were actively infected with it, or had recovered from it provided the deeply sampled blood TCRbeta repertoires that made up the dataset. The repertoires were made available in a free public database intended to serve as a resource for research on the immune response to SARS-CoV-2. Samples came from the ongoing ImmuneRACE study (first 160 participants) plus 1,254 subjects from 6 global collaborators. Nearly every sample came with metadata listing a de-identified subject ID, COVID-19 status, age in years and sex. Where available, HLA class I and class II types were taken from metadata supplied by the sample provider and were not determined by assay-based typing. Summary of the overall study and its limitations: The amount of clinical and demographic metadata varied by source and participant and was provided uncurated.

TCRbeta CDR3 regions were amplified from genomic DNA using the immunoSEQ Assay, a bias-controlled multiplex PCR. On the authors' methods: Nucleated cell counts per sample were estimated from amplification of reference gene primers within the assay. To quantify the absolute abundance of each unique TCRbeta CDR3 rearrangement, sequence reads were collapsed and filtered. For each sample, productive Simpson clonality was calculated as the square root of Simpson's diversity index over productive rearrangements. Imported from immuneACCESS, the table was reduced by TCRdb to in-frame sequences with V and J called. These copies leave out some clones; in studies compared against another copy, an unresolved V gene accounts for under half, and the cause of the remainder is not known. D and trimming were read from the DNA, whereas the V and J calls and clone size are those reported in that table. Recorded for this sample are 250,000 to 400,000 clones; 85% to 90% of them occurred a single time. Less than 3.5% of the sample comes from the top ten.

Taken from cysteine to phenylalanine, the CDR3 has 21 residues. The retained sequence is limited to the CDR3, 63 bases, with the frame set at the first base. Trimming leaves V shorter by 4 bases and J shorter by 2 bases, with the junction holding 19 bases beyond the gene matches. The germline V gene yields KGHDR for CDR1 and SFDVKD for CDR2. One collaborating source in Seattle enrolled patients during active infection and followed them longitudinally through the course of disease. Whole blood was collected in K2EDTA tubes by collaborating institutions according to the institutions' own protocols. Collaborator samples were shipped for TCRbeta analysis as frozen whole blood, isolated PBMCs, or DNA extracted from either sample type.

The sequenced sample consisted of peripheral blood. The chain uses TRBV24-1 and TRBJ2-5, with 12 junctional bases fitting TRBD2. The clonotype was recovered from a woman younger than 45 with COVID-19, enrolled during active disease. CDR3 region: CATSEPVITGLAGLRQETQYF. The nucleotides read TGTGCCACCAGTGAACCGGTCATCACGGGACTAGCGGGCCTTAGACAAGAGACCCAGTACTTC.